The 27 T cell receptor beta chains reported below all come from one sample, sequenced in a study of blood T cell repertoires in COVID-19. TCRdb keeps only in-frame clones here, not all; method: immunoSEQ multiplex PCR. The sample has 100,000 to 150,000 clones; roughly 88% are singletons. Material: peripheral blood. Receptors originate from a man aged 50 to 59 with acute or convalescent COVID-19.

The chain joins TRBV5-1 to TRBJ1-1; D is undetermined. The CDR3 covers 13 residues. Germline lookup yields CDR1 SGHRS and CDR2 YFSETQ. With 6 bases removed from V and 1 base from J, the gap between germline ends came to 10 bases. CDR3 residues: CASTEGTNTEAFF. The DNA of the CDR3 is TGCGCCAGCACGGAGGGAACGAACACTGAAGCTTTCTTT.

The chain uses TRBV9 and TRBJ2-2; 7 bases agree with TRBD2. Germline V CDR1 and CDR2: SGDLS, YYNGEE. The CDR3 sequence is 14 residues long. V lost 7 bases, J lost 0 bases, and 3 bases stayed unmatched. The CDR3 region is CASSAGTNTGELFF. CDR3 coding DNA: TGTGCCAGCTCAGCGGGGACGAACACCGGGGAGCTGTTTTTT.

This clone came up a few times. This chain uses TRBV5-4 with TRBJ1-2; tentative D call: TRBD1 (5 bases). V was cut by 0 bases and J by 6 bases, with 12 bases left in between. CDR3 length: 14 residues. The V gene's germline CDR1 is SGHNT and CDR2 YYREEE (reference sequence). CDR3 loop: CASSLVGGTDGYTF. The DNA for the CDR3 is TGTGCCAGCAGCTTGGTGGGGGGAACAGATGGCTACACCTTC.

This sequence joins TRBV15 and TRBJ1-3, with unresolved D. V lost 8 bases and J lost 6, with 17 bases in between. CDR3 length: 14 residues. Germline CDR1 is LNHNV and CDR2 is YYDKDF (reference sequence). CDR3 protein: CATGRALRENTIYF. The CDR3 bases are TGTGCCACCGGGAGGGCCCTCCGGGAAAACACCATATATTTT.

This clone was detected once. CDR3 in amino acids: CASSLAPGGEAFF. The CDR3 DNA reads TGCGCCAGCAGCTTGGCCCCAGGGGGAGAAGCTTTCTTT. The chain uses TRBV5-1 and TRBJ1-1; TRBD1 matches at 7 bases. Looked up from germline, CDR1 is SGHRS and CDR2 is YFSETQ. V shed 0 bases, J shed 8 bases, and the junction held 4 bases outside the gene matches. This CDR3 has 13 residues.

The chain has TRBV6-5 and TRBJ2-5; no clear D. Germline V gives CDR1 MNHEY, CDR2 SVGAGI. The CDR3 contains 15 residues. The germline V and J ends were trimmed by 4 bases and 9 bases, with 21 bases remaining between them. For the CDR3, the DNA is TGTGCCAGCAGTTCGGTGGCCCAAGAAGGTGAGGCCCAGTACTTC. This gives the protein CASSSVAQEGEAQYF.

The gene calls are TRBV28 and TRBJ1-6; 7 nucleotides match TRBD1. V shed 9 bases and J 6 bases; nucleotides not matched to a gene: 5. Germline CDR1 and CDR2: MDHEN and SYDVKM. The CDR3 extends over 13 amino acids. This CDR3 is CARGRGVNSPLHF. CDR3 bases: TGTGCCAGGGGCAGGGGGGTTAATTCACCCCTCCACTTT.

The chain employs TRBV7-9 and TRBJ2-7; 9 positions match TRBD1. V lost 6 bases and J lost 6; bases outside the gene matches: 9. The germline V gene encodes CDR1 SEHNR and CDR2 FQNEAQ (reference sequence). The CDR3 is 14 residues long. CDR3 bases: TGTGCCAGCAGATGGACAGGGGCAGGCGGCGAGCAGTACTTC. Amino acid sequence: CASRWTGAGGEQYF.

This clone was observed once. The V gene is TRBV5-1, the J gene TRBJ2-3; 7 bases fit TRBD1. Germline CDR1 SGHRS, CDR2 YFSETQ. V lost 3 bases, J lost 3 bases, and 7 bases stayed unmatched. This CDR3 contains 15 residues. The CDR3 DNA sequence: TGCGCCAGCAGCTCGCCGGGACAGAATACAGATACGCAGTATTTT. Protein product: CASSSPGQNTDTQYF.

There are a few counts of this clone. The CDR3 region has the DNA TGTGCCAGTACCTCGTTGGGCAGGGCTGGGTCACCCCTCCACTTT. Protein: CASTSLGRAGSPLHF. The chain carries TRBV19 and TRBJ1-6; D possibly corresponds to TRBD1 (5 bases). The CDR3 is 15 residues long. V shed 7 bases and J shed 10 bases, with 20 bases lying between them. Germline V CDR1 and CDR2: LNHDA, SQIVND (reference sequence).

The chain has TRBV29-1 and TRBJ2-5; 8 bases are a match to TRBD1. This CDR3 region has 14 residues. Germline V lookup: CDR1 SQVTM, CDR2 ANQGSEA. After removal of 6 bases from V and 0 bases from J, the junction contained 6 bases not matched to a gene. DNA for the CDR3: TGCAGCGTGCAGGGGGCCAGAAACCAAGAGACCCAGTACTTC. Its translation: CSVQGARNQETQYF.

The rearrangement links TRBV4-2 to TRBJ2-5, with 10 positions matching TRBD1. The junction had 5 bases not matched to a gene; V was cut back by 5 bases and J by 2 bases. CDR1 is LGHNA, CDR2 YNFKEQ, per germline. CDR3 size: 15 residues. CDR3 nucleotides: TGTGCCAGCAGCTCCCAGGACAGGGGGCAAGAGACCCAGTACTTC. It codes for CASSSQDRGQETQYF.

The rearrangement joins TRBV6-6 to TRBJ1-5; D might be TRBD1 (5 bases). Trimming shortened V by 2 bases and J by 6 bases, and 14 bases separated the two germline ends. Germline V gene lookup returns CDR1 MNHNY and CDR2 SVGAGI (reference sequence). The CDR3 is made up of 15 amino acids. The CDR3 is CASSYQQAESQPQHF. The CDR3 coding sequence is TGTGCCAGCAGTTACCAACAGGCAGAGAGTCAGCCCCAGCATTTT.

V and J are TRBV28 and TRBJ2-7, with D perhaps matching TRBD2 (6 bases). The V and J ends lost 6 bases and 6 bases respectively, with 12 bases between them. This CDR3 comprises 12 residues. The germline V gene encodes CDR1 MDHEN and CDR2 SYDVKM. The CDR3 bases are TGTGCCAGCAGAACCACTAGCTCCGAGCAGTACTTC. Protein: CASRTTSSEQYF.

The rearrangement links TRBV2 to TRBJ1-5; TRBD1 is a possible D gene (5 bases). Trimming left V 9 bases short and J 0 bases short, with 12 bases between. The CDR3 has 14 residues. CDR1 is SNHLY, CDR2 FYNNEI, per germline. This chain's CDR3 is CASRQSYSNQPQHF. CDR3 DNA: TGTGCCAGTAGACAGTCATATAGCAATCAGCCCCAGCATTTT.

This sequence joins TRBV3-1 (or the pseudogene TRBV3-2) and TRBJ2-1; D call uncertain. The CDR3 length is 16 residues. V was shortened by 6 bases and J by 3 bases, with 18 bases between the two germline ends. Looked up from germline, CDR1 is LGHDT and CDR2 is YNNKEL (reference sequence). The CDR3 protein is CASRPASQRSYNEQFF. Here the CDR3 DNA reads TGTGCCAGCAGACCCGCCTCCCAGCGTAGCTACAATGAGCAGTTCTTC.

The chain uses TRBV5-1 and TRBJ1-4; 8 bases map to TRBD1. Germline CDR1 and CDR2: SGHRS and YFSETQ. This CDR3 is 12 amino acids long. V lost 7 bases and J lost 5; bases outside the gene matches: 1. The CDR3 nucleotides read TGCGCCAGCCGGACAGGGAATGAAAAACTGTTTTTT. Protein product: CASRTGNEKLFF.

The rearrangement uses TRBV6-5 and TRBJ2-5; tentative D call: TRBD2 (6 bases). Germline V gene lookup returns CDR1 MNHEY and CDR2 SVGAGI. This CDR3 region has 16 residues. V shed 0 bases and J shed 3 bases, with 14 bases lying between them. In DNA form, the CDR3 reads TGTGCCAGCAGTTACTCGACAGCCGGGGGAAAAGAGACCCAGTACTTC. Its protein product is CASSYSTAGGKETQYF.

The chain employs TRBV5-6 and TRBJ2-5, with D unclear. Between the trimmed V and J ends, which lost 2 bases and 3 bases, there was a span of 5 bases. Per germline, CDR1 SGHDT and CDR2 YYEEEE. The CDR3 is 12 residues long. The CDR3 DNA is TGTGCCAGCAGCTTAGAGGAAGAGACCCAGTACTTC. Amino acids: CASSLEEETQYF. Full variable domain (missing parts from reference TRBV5-6 and TRBJ2-5): DAGVTQSPTHLIKTRGQQVTLRCSPKSGHDTVSWYQQALGQGPQFIFQYYEEEERQRGNFPDRFSGHQFPNYSSELNVNALLLGDSALYLCASSLEEETQYFGPGTRLLVL.

The chain has TRBV27 and TRBJ2-3; the match to TRBD2 covers 7 bases. With V trimmed by 6 bases and J by 0 bases, 6 bases remained unmatched. The germline V gene encodes CDR1 MNHEY and CDR2 SMNVEV (reference sequence). CDR3 length: 15 amino acids. CDR3 in DNA: TGTGCCAGCAGCATCCTAGCGGCTAGCACAGATACGCAGTATTTT. Encoded protein: CASSILAASTDTQYF.

This clone was observed a handful of times. V usage is TRBV7-9 and J usage is TRBJ2-7; 8 nucleotides line up with TRBD1. V lost 5 bases and J lost 3; bases outside the gene matches: 6. CDR3 length equals 14 residues. In germline, CDR1 is SEHNR, CDR2 FQNEAQ (reference sequence). CDR3 DNA: TGTGCCAGCAGCCTCTGGGACAGGAACTACGAGCAGTACTTC. Translating it yields CASSLWDRNYEQYF.

This rearrangement joins TRBV6-2 or TRBV6-3 to TRBJ2-3; the D is unclear. From germline, CDR1 is MNHEY and CDR2 SVGEGT. The V gene lost 6 bases and the J gene lost 2 bases, with 12 bases spanning the gap. The CDR3 extends over 14 amino acids. This chain's CDR3 is CASSLPTITDTQYF. In nucleotides, the CDR3 is TGTGCCAGCAGCCTCCCTACTATCACAGATACGCAGTATTTT.

Here the CDR3 DNA reads TGTGCCAGCAGCTTGGAGGGGAACTATGGCTACACCTTC. It specifies CASSLEGNYGYTF. This chain links TRBV5-6 with TRBJ1-2, with D maybe TRBD1 (5 bases). CDR3 size: 13 residues. Germline V gene lookup returns CDR1 SGHDT and CDR2 YYEEEE. Deletions cut 0 bases from V and 2 bases from J, with 5 bases between. Drawing the rest from reference TRBV5-6 and TRBJ1-2, the complete variable domain is DAGVTQSPTHLIKTRGQQVTLRCSPKSGHDTVSWYQQALGQGPQFIFQYYEEEERQRGNFPDRFSGHQFPNYSSELNVNALLLGDSALYLCASSLEGNYGYTFGSGTRLTVV.

The genes are TRBV7-5 and TRBJ2-1; TRBD1 reflects the table's D call only, with no check against the DNA. TRBV7-5 is a listed pseudogene. The CDR3 has 16 amino acids. In DNA form, the CDR3 reads TGTGCCAGAAGCTACGTCTGGGCCGGCTCCTACAATGAGCAGTTCTTC. This sequence encodes CARSYVWAGSYNEQFF.

V and J are TRBV28 and TRBJ1-1; 10 nucleotides line up with TRBD1. V lost 6 bases, J lost 5 bases, and 9 bases stayed unmatched. The length of the CDR3 is 15 residues. Germline lookup yields CDR1 MDHEN and CDR2 SYDVKM. CDR3 region: CASSRSDRGWTEAFF. The CDR3 DNA is TGTGCCAGCAGCCGATCGGACAGGGGGTGGACTGAAGCTTTCTTT.

The chain combines TRBV28 with TRBJ1-1; no firm D call. V lost 2 bases and J lost 4, with 11 bases in between. CDR3 length: 14 residues. Germline V gene sequence: CDR1 MDHEN, CDR2 SYDVKM. DNA of the CDR3: TGTGCCAGCAGTTTAAGGAGGCCGATCACTGAAGCTTTCTTT. As protein: CASSLRRPITEAFF.

This clone was seen a handful of times. This sequence joins TRBV18 and TRBJ2-5; D is undetermined. Trimming pared 4 bases from V and 0 bases from J, leaving 3 bases between. The CDR3 extends over 12 amino acids. Germline CDR1 and CDR2: KGHSH and LQKENI. CDR3 protein: CASSRDQETQYF. CDR3 DNA: TGTGCCAGCTCACGAGACCAAGAGACCCAGTACTTC.